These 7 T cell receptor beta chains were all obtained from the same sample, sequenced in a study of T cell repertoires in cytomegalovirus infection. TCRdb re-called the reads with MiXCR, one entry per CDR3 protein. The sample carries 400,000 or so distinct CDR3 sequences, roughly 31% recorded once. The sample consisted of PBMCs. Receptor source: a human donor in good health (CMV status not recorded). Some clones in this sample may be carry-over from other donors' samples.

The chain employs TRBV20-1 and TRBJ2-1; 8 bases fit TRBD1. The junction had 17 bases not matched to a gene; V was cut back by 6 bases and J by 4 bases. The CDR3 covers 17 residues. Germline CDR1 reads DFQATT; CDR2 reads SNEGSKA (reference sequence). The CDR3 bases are TGCAGTGCCCCCGGGCAGGGGGCTTTAAGTGGTTACAATGAGCAGTTCTTC. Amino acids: CSAPGQGALSGYNEQFF.

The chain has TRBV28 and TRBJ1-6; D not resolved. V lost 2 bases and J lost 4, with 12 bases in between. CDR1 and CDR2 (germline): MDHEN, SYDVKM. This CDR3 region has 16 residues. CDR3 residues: CASSLTGMAYNSPLHF. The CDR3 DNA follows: TGTGCCAGCAGTTTAACCGGGATGGCATATAATTCACCCCTCCACTTT.

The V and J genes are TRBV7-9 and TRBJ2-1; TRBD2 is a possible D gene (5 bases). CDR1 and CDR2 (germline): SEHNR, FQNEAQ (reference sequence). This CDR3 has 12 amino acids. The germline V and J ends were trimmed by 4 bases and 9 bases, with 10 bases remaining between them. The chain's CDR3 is CASSWYGIEQFF. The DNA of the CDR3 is TGTGCCAGCAGCTGGTACGGGATTGAGCAGTTCTTC.

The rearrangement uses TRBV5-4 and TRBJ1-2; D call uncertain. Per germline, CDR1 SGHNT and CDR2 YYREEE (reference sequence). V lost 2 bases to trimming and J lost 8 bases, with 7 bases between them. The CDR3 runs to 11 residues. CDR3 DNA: TGTGCCAGCAGCTTTTCTGGCGGCTACACCTTC. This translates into CASSFSGGYTF. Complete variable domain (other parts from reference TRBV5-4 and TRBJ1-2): ETGVTQSPTHLIKTRGQQVTLRCSSQSGHNTVSWYQQALGQGPQFIFQYYREEENGRGNFPPRFSGLQFPNYSSELNVNALELDDSALYLCASSFSGGYTFGSGTRLTVV.

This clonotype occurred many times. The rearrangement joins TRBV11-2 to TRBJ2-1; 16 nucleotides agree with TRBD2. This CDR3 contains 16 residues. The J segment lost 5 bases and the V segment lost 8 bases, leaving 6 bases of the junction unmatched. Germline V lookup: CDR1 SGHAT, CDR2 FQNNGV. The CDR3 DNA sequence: TGTGCCAGCCGGGGACTAGCGGGGGGGCCGGACAATGAGCAGTTCTTC. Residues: CASRGLAGGPDNEQFF.

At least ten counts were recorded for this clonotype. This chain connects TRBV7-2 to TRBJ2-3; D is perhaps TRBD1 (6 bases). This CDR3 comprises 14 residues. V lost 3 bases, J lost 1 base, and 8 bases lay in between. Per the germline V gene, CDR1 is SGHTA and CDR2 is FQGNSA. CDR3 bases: TGTGCCAGCAGCTTGACAGGACGCACAGATACGCAGTATTTT. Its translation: CASSLTGRTDTQYF.

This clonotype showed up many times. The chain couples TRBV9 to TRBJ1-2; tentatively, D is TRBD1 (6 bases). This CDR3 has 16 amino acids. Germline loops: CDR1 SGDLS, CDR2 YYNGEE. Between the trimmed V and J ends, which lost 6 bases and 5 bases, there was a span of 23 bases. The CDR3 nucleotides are TGTGCCAGCACCAGACTTGACAGGCCCCTAATTTATGGCTACACCTTC. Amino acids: CASTRLDRPLIYGYTF.